This TCR beta chain was obtained from a study of long-term antiretroviral therapy in people with HIV. The study's findings and limits: Even long-term ART left TRB diversity below transplant donor controls, despite gains.

Sequencing used immunoSEQ v3.0 at survey level. Method: immunoSEQ multiplex PCR; TCRdb's copy keeps in-frame clones and lacks some. The data show about 25,000 clones, approximately 83% seen once. As to this clone: Its cognate antigen is unknown.

Sequencing was performed on unsorted PBMCs, taken 1.2 years after starting antiretroviral therapy. The clonotype comes from a man aged 50 or older with HIV.

The DNA of the CDR3 is TGTGCCAGCAGCATGAATTGGGGTACCTACAATGAGCAGTTCTTC. Its protein product is CASSMNWGTYNEQFF. The genes are TRBV5-6 and TRBJ2-1, with D hard to call. The V gene's germline CDR1 is SGHDT and CDR2 YYEEEE. V dropped 4 bases and J dropped 2 bases, with 13 bases sitting between them. The CDR3 spans 15 residues.